This T cell receptor (beta chain) comes out of a study of regulatory T cells in long-lasting Graves disease. Study-level information: More than 5 years of antithyroid drugs with positive TSH receptor antibodies defined persistent Graves' disease.

Time point described: persistent/refractory GD, antithyroid drugs over 5 years with positive TRAb. RNA from PBMCs was the source of the TCR library. Patients with Graves' disease were diagnosed by American Thyroid Association guidelines. Assembly of TCR beta libraries relied on iRepertoire HTBI primers together with Arm-PCR of CDR3 regions. How the authors handled the data: The study identified around 62 TRBV and 13 to 15 TRBJ segments across samples. Using its own MiXCR run on the multiplex PCR reads, TCRdb lists one record per CDR3 protein. The V and J calls follow TCRdb's processing rather than the paper's. The profile shows some 440,000 distinct CDR3 sequences, around 21% of them singletons. Germline V lookup: CDR1 SGHDT, CDR2 YYEEEE. V was trimmed by 5 bases and J by 1 base, leaving 10 bases between them. This CDR3 region has 13 residues. This clonotype appeared many times. Its matching antigen is unknown.

Whole-study findings and limits: Thyroid tissue went unexamined; only peripheral blood was analyzed.

The specimen comprised peripheral blood mononuclear cells (PBMCs), sampled when the disease was refractory, from a patient treated with antithyroid drugs. The V and J genes are TRBV5-6 and TRBJ2-7; D is perhaps TRBD1 (6 bases). This sequence was found in a female donor with Graves disease. CDR3 in amino acids: CASSFTGSYEQYF. DNA for the CDR3: TGTGCCAGCAGTTTCACAGGGTCCTACGAGCAGTACTTC.